One sample yielded the 32 T cell receptor beta chains listed below, sequenced in a study of Ad26.COV2.S vaccination and SARS-CoV-2 variants. TCRdb's copy holds only in-frame clones and misses some; the assay was immunoSEQ multiplex PCR. The table has roughly 700,000 clones, roughly 90% seen once; the top ten hold over 1.3%. The treatment was: over 15 received Ad26.COV2.S at low or high dose, single or two shots; about 5 received placebo; per-sample allocation not given. Collection of samples fell on day 63 after the first vaccine or placebo injection. The sample in question was peripheral blood, obtained in a trial of Ad26.COV2.S vaccine versus placebo. These receptor sequences come from a person between 18 and 65 years old who received the Ad26.COV2.S COVID-19 vaccine or a placebo.

This clone was counted a few times. In nucleotides, the CDR3 is TGTGCCAGCAGCTCCCCGGGACTAGCGGAGTACTTC. Its translation: CASSSPGLAEYF. This chain joins TRBV7-9 and TRBJ2-5; 11 nucleotides align to TRBD2. The germline V gene has CDR1 SEHNR and CDR2 FQNEAQ (reference sequence). With 4 bases clipped from V and 12 bases from J, the junction kept 4 bases outside the gene matches. This CDR3 has 12 residues.

The rearrangement links TRBV29-1 to TRBJ1-1, with D hard to call. There are 11 residues in the CDR3. Germline assignment: CDR1 SQVTM and CDR2 ANQGSEA. Trimming cost V 7 bases and J 8 bases, with 14 bases left between them. This CDR3 is CSAARAGEAFF. The CDR3 DNA reads as TGCAGCGCCGCGAGGGCAGGCGAAGCTTTCTTT.

Concerning this clone itself: The sample holds other DNA sequences that translate to the same CDR3. The chain is built from TRBV5-1 and TRBJ2-4; TRBD1 or TRBD2 may be the D gene (6 bases each). The germline gives CDR1 SGHRS, CDR2 YFSETQ. Trimming removed 0 bases from V and 0 bases from J, with 10 bases in between. There are 16 residues in the CDR3. Here the CDR3 DNA reads TGCGCCAGCAGCTTGGAGAGGGGGGCAGCCAAAAACATTCAGTACTTC. As protein: CASSLERGAAKNIQYF.

This chain connects TRBV6-5 to TRBJ2-7; possibly TRBD2 for D (5 bases). The CDR3 sequence is 15 residues long. V dropped 0 bases and J dropped 4 bases, with 13 bases sitting between them. CDR1 and CDR2 from the germline V gene are MNHEY and SVGAGI. The CDR3 DNA reads as TGTGCCAGCAGTTACTCGGCCCCAACTAGATACGAGCAGTACTTC. This translates into CASSYSAPTRYEQYF.

The CDR3 DNA is TGTGCCAGCAGTGTGGGGGGCGGGAACCAAGAGACCCAGTACTTC. As protein: CASSVGGGNQETQYF. V gene TRBV6-1 combines with J gene TRBJ2-5; D may correspond to TRBD1 or TRBD2 (6 bases each). The CDR3 extends over 15 amino acids. CDR1 MNHNS and CDR2 SASEGT come from the germline V gene. V lost 4 bases, J lost 0 bases, and 12 bases lay in between.

The V gene is TRBV9, the J gene TRBJ2-7, with 13 nucleotides matching TRBD2. Germline lookup yields CDR1 SGDLS and CDR2 YYNGEE. The CDR3 sequence is 15 residues long. V gave up 2 bases and J gave up 4 bases; unmatched junction bases: 3. CDR3 nucleotide sequence: TGTGCCAGCAGCGTGAGGGGACTAGCGGGGTACGAGCAGTACTTC. This encodes CASSVRGLAGYEQYF.

J is TRBJ2-5 and V is TRBV3-1 (or the pseudogene TRBV3-2); no clear D. CDR1 is LGHDT and CDR2 is YNNKEL in the germline V gene (reference sequence). The V end lost 0 bases, the J end lost 5 bases, and 4 bases lay between the germline ends. The length of the CDR3 is 12 residues. CDR3 loop: CASSQDAETQYF. Written as DNA, the CDR3 is TGTGCCAGCAGCCAAGATGCGGAGACCCAGTACTTC.

The chain has TRBV18 and TRBJ2-5; D is unresolved. The CDR3 length is 10 residues. CDR1 and CDR2 from the germline V gene are KGHSH and LQKENI. Trimming shortened V by 8 bases and J by 5 bases, and 6 bases separated the two germline ends. The CDR3 spells CASGRETQYF. The CDR3 DNA reads as TGTGCCAGCGGCAGGGAGACCCAGTACTTC.

The V call is TRBV29-1, the J call TRBJ2-2; 7 bases match TRBD1. CDR3 length: 14 residues. V was pared by 6 bases and J by 3 bases, with 7 bases of the junction left unmatched. Germline V gene sequence: CDR1 SQVTM, CDR2 ANQGSEA. The DNA of the CDR3 is TGCAGCGTATTTGATGACAGGGACACCGGGGAGCTGTTTTTT. This translates into CSVFDDRDTGELFF.

The CDR3 is CASSRQGTNEKLFF. DNA of the CDR3: TGTGCCAGCAGCCGACAGGGAACTAATGAAAAACTGTTTTTT. The rearrangement uses TRBV6-2 or TRBV6-3 and TRBJ1-4; 7 bases are a match to TRBD1. V lost 6 bases to trimming and J lost 1 base; unmatched junction nucleotides: 2. Per the germline V gene, CDR1 is MNHEY and CDR2 is SVGEGT. The CDR3 loop spans 14 amino acids.

The rearrangement uses TRBV23-1 and TRBJ1-5; 7 positions agree with TRBD1. TRBV23-1 is noted as an ORF with a role that remains uncertain. The CDR3 spans 14 residues. With V trimmed by 7 bases and J by 3 bases, 6 bases remained unmatched. Here the CDR3 reads CASTPDRDNQPQHF. The CDR3 region has the DNA TGCGCCAGCACCCCCGACAGGGACAATCAGCCCCAGCATTTT.

The gene calls are TRBV18 and TRBJ1-2, with 8 bases matching TRBD1. The junction had 13 bases not matched to a gene; V was cut back by 6 bases and J by 4 bases. Germline-derived CDR1 and CDR2 are KGHSH and LQKENI. The CDR3 length is 16 residues. The chain's CDR3 is CASSSGTGQVLYGYTF. The CDR3 coding sequence is TGTGCCAGCTCGTCTGGGACAGGCCAAGTCCTCTATGGCTACACCTTC. Full variable domain (remainder filled in from reference TRBV18 and TRBJ1-2): NAGVMQNPRHLVRRRGQEARLRCSPMKGHSHVYWYRQLPEEGLKFMVYLQKENIIDESGMPKERFSAEFPKEGPSILRIQQVVRGDSAAYFCASSSGTGQVLYGYTFGSGTRLTVV.

This clone appeared once. This chain connects TRBV5-4 to TRBJ2-6; 9 bases match TRBD1. The CDR3 runs to 17 residues. Losses at the gene ends were 6 bases for V and 1 base for J; bases not matched to a gene: 8. The germline CDR1 and CDR2 sequences are SGHNT and YYREEE (reference sequence). CDR3 in DNA: TGTGCCAGCAAAAAGGACAGGGGACTTTCTGGGGCCAACGTCCTGACTTTC. This gives the protein CASKKDRGLSGANVLTF.

This clone was observed a single time. The chain is built from TRBV2 and TRBJ1-2; 7 bases agree with TRBD1. The CDR3 extends over 14 amino acids. Germline V gene data show CDR1 as SNHLY and CDR2 as FYNNEI. Germline trimming cut 6 bases from V and 5 bases from J; bases unmatched to any gene: 9. The CDR3 spells CASSQGGPGYGYTF. CDR3 coding DNA: TGTGCCAGCAGCCAGGGGGGGCCGGGGTATGGCTACACCTTC.

The chain recombines TRBV19 with TRBJ2-3, with 10 bases identical to TRBD1. Unmatched junction bases numbered 10, after V lost 10 bases and J lost 0 bases. Germline assignment: CDR1 LNHDA and CDR2 SQIVND (reference sequence). The CDR3 covers 16 residues. The CDR3 spells CATGTGAGLSTDTQYF. CDR3 bases: TGTGCCACCGGGACAGGGGCCGGACTTAGCACAGATACGCAGTATTTT.

V is TRBV6-1 and J is TRBJ2-4, with 13 bases that match TRBD2. Trimming cost V 4 bases and J 1 base; bases outside gene matches: 4. Germline CDR1 MNHNS, CDR2 SASEGT. This CDR3 spans 17 amino acids. DNA for the CDR3: TGTGCCAGCAGTGCCGGGACTAGCGGGATGGCCAAAAACATTCAGTACTTC. This sequence encodes CASSAGTSGMAKNIQYF.

The chain couples TRBV3-1 (or the pseudogene TRBV3-2) to TRBJ2-3; D may be TRBD2 (6 bases). CDR1 LGHDT and CDR2 YNNKEL come from the germline V gene (reference sequence). The CDR3 extends over 12 amino acids. With 4 bases removed from V and 11 bases from J, the gap between germline ends came to 13 bases. The CDR3 DNA sequence: TGTGCCAGCAGCCCGGGACTCAAAGGGCAGTATTTT. Translated, it gives CASSPGLKGQYF.

The chain employs TRBV19 and TRBJ2-1; TRBD1 matches at 7 bases. Trimming cost V 9 bases and J 0 bases; bases outside gene matches: 8. CDR3 length: 15 amino acids. From germline, CDR1 is LNHDA and CDR2 SQIVND (reference sequence). The CDR3 region is CASLDTGVSYNEQFF. The DNA of the CDR3 is TGTGCCAGCCTAGATACAGGGGTCTCCTACAATGAGCAGTTCTTC.

CDR3 protein: CASSLGTGTNTGELFF. The CDR3 coding sequence is TGTGCCAGCAGCCTGGGGACAGGGACGAACACCGGGGAGCTGTTTTTT. This chain uses TRBV13 with TRBJ2-2, with TRBD1 matching 9 bases. Germline V gives CDR1 PRHDT, CDR2 FYEKMQ (reference sequence). The CDR3 covers 16 residues. Trimming at V came to 5 bases and at J to 0 bases, leaving 4 bases not matched to a gene. The complete variable domain, with remaining parts taken from reference TRBV13 and TRBJ2-2, reads AAGVIQSPRHLIKEKRETATLKCYPIPRHDTVYWYQQGPGQDPQFLISFYEKMQSDKGSIPDRFSAQQFSDYHSELNMSSLELGDSALYFCASSLGTGTNTGELFFGEGSRLTVL.

The genes are TRBV10-3 and TRBJ1-2, with 8 bases identical to TRBD1. V was pared by 2 bases and J by 4 bases, with 3 bases of the junction left unmatched. This CDR3 has 14 amino acids. Germline V gene sequence: CDR1 ENHRY, CDR2 SYGVKD. Written as DNA, the CDR3 is TGTGCCATCAGTGAGCGGACAGGGAGCTATGGCTACACCTTC. Encoded protein: CAISERTGSYGYTF.

The rearrangement uses TRBV4-1 and TRBJ2-5; no firm D call. Germline CDR1 and CDR2: MGHRA and YSYEKL. This CDR3 has 14 amino acids. Trimming pared 0 bases from V and 1 base from J, leaving 6 bases between. CDR3 sequence reads: CASSQENRQETQYF. The CDR3 nucleotides read TGCGCCAGCAGCCAAGAGAATCGCCAAGAGACCCAGTACTTC.

The table lists this clone with a count of one. The genes are TRBV7-3 and TRBJ2-2, with D hard to call. CDR1 and CDR2 from the germline V gene are SGHTA and FQGTGA. The ends were cut back, 5 bases at V and 0 bases at J, with 13 bases in the middle. The CDR3 has 16 amino acids. In nucleotides, the CDR3 is TGTGCCAGCAGCCGCTGGGCGGCTGCGAACACCGGGGAGCTGTTTTTT. Amino acids: CASSRWAAANTGELFF.

The V and J genes are TRBV13 and TRBJ2-7; 8 positions match TRBD2. CDR1 is PRHDT and CDR2 is FYEKMQ in the germline V gene (reference sequence). Trimming removed 1 base from V and 3 bases from J; junction bases left unmatched: 8. The CDR3 runs to 16 residues. Written as DNA, the CDR3 is TGTGCCAGCAGCTTAGACAGGTCGGGAGGGGACTACGAGCAGTACTTC. Translation gives CASSLDRSGGDYEQYF. Full variable domain (outside the CDR3, taken from reference TRBV13 and TRBJ2-7): AAGVIQSPRHLIKEKRETATLKCYPIPRHDTVYWYQQGPGQDPQFLISFYEKMQSDKGSIPDRFSAQQFSDYHSELNMSSLELGDSALYFCASSLDRSGGDYEQYFGPGTRLTVT.

The rearrangement joins TRBV5-1 to TRBJ1-1; no firm D call. CDR1 and CDR2 from the germline V gene are SGHRS and YFSETQ. The V end was cut by 4 bases, the J end by 1 base, with 11 bases between. There are 14 residues in the CDR3. The CDR3 DNA is TGCGCCAGCAGCCTTGACTTGGCGAACACTGAAGCTTTCTTT. Translation: CASSLDLANTEAFF.

This clone was observed a few times. The chain joins TRBV7-2 to TRBJ2-7, with 10 nucleotides matching TRBD2. The germline V gene has CDR1 SGHTA and CDR2 FQGNSA. The length of the CDR3 is 16 residues. With V trimmed by 5 bases and J by 0 bases, 7 bases remained unmatched. The CDR3 protein is CASSERSGGLSYEQYF. Here the CDR3 DNA reads TGTGCCAGCAGCGAACGTAGCGGGGGGCTCTCCTACGAGCAGTACTTC.

V usage is TRBV20-1 and J usage is TRBJ1-3, with D uncertain. V was pared by 5 bases and J by 4 bases, with 6 bases between. Germline CDR1 and CDR2: DFQATT and SNEGSKA (reference sequence). The CDR3 runs 11 residues. The CDR3 loop is CSASWGNTIYF. Here the CDR3 DNA reads TGCAGTGCTTCTTGGGGAAACACCATATATTTT.

The rearrangement links TRBV19 to TRBJ1-3; D is unclear. This CDR3 has 16 residues. Between the trimmed V and J ends, which lost 6 bases and 0 bases, there was a span of 15 bases. Germline CDR1 and CDR2: LNHDA and SQIVND (reference sequence). The CDR3 DNA reads TGTGCCAGTAGCCCCCGAAGGCAGAGCTCTGGAAACACCATATATTTT. Protein product: CASSPRRQSSGNTIYF.

This chain uses TRBV7-6 with TRBJ1-2, with a possible D match to TRBD1 (5 bases). Trimming pared 8 bases from V and 6 bases from J, leaving 10 bases between. The CDR3 contains 11 residues. Germline V CDR1 and CDR2: SGHVS, FNYEAQ. Here the CDR3 DNA reads TGTGCCAGCTTAGGAGGGGATGGCTACACCTTC. Amino acid sequence: CASLGGDGYTF. The full variable domain, completed using reference TRBV7-6 and TRBJ1-2, is GAGVSQSPRYKVTKRGQDVALRCDPISGHVSLYWYRQALGQGPEFLTYFNYEAQQDKSGLPNDRFSAERPEGSISTLTIQRTEQRDSAMYRCASLGGDGYTFGSGTRLTVV.

The rearrangement joins TRBV5-1 to TRBJ2-4; no clear D gene. The CDR3 sequence is 14 residues long. Trimming removed 2 bases at V and 5 bases at J, with 11 bases between. Germline CDR1 SGHRS, CDR2 YFSETQ. CDR3 DNA sequence: TGCGCCAGCAGCTTCCCAGACTCTGAAAACATTCAGTACTTC. Translation gives CASSFPDSENIQYF.

V and J are TRBV6-6 and TRBJ1-1; 7 positions agree with TRBD1. The J segment lost 3 bases and the V segment lost 5 bases, leaving 3 bases of the junction unmatched. Looked up from germline, CDR1 is MNHNY and CDR2 is SVGAGI (reference sequence). The CDR3 runs 13 residues. The CDR3 region has the DNA TGTGCCAGCAGTCGGGACAGCTACACTGAAGCTTTCTTT. Its translation: CASSRDSYTEAFF.

Comments on this clone: The junction differs from germline at one of its ends, possibly a read error. The J gene is TRBJ2-4, the V gene TRBV20-1, with no clear D. The CDR3 runs to 11 residues. The germline gives CDR1 DFQATT, CDR2 SNEGSKA (reference sequence). This chain's CDR3 is CSASRKDIQYF. The DNA of the CDR3 is TGCAGTGCTAGCCGCAAAGACATTCAGTACTTC.

The V gene is TRBV4-3, the J gene TRBJ1-1; no clear D gene. Trimming left V 0 bases short and J 1 base short, with 3 bases between. The CDR3 totals 13 residues. Germline values: CDR1 LGHNA, CDR2 YSLEER. Here the CDR3 reads CASSQDPNTEAFF. The CDR3 DNA sequence: TGCGCCAGCAGCCAAGATCCGAACACTGAAGCTTTCTTT.